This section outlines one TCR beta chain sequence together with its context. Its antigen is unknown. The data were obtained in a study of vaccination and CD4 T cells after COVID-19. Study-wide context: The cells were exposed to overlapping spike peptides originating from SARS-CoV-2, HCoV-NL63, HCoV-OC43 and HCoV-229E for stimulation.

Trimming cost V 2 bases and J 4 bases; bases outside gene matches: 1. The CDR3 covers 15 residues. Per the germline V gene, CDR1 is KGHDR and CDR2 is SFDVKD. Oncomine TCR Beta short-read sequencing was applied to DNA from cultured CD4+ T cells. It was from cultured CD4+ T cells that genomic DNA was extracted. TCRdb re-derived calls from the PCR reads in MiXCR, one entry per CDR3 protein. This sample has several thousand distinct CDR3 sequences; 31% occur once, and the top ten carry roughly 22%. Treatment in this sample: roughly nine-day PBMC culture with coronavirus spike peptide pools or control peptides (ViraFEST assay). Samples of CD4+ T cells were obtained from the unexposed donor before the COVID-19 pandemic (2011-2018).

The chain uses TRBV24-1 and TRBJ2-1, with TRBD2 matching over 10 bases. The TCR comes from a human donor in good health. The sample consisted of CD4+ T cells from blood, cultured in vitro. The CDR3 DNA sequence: TGTGCCACCAGTGATTGGACTAGCGGTTACAATGAGCAGTTCTTC. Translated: CATSDWTSGYNEQFF.